This T cell receptor (beta chain) stems from a study of blood T cell repertoires in COVID-19. Study details: In each case, the material was cDNA or gDNA derived from T cells, B-cell-depleted T cells, or PBMCs.

In the original processing: Amplification from reference gene primers served as the basis for estimated nucleated cell counts. Data came from immunoSEQ multiplex PCR; TCRdb stores just in-frame clones and leaves some out. V and J calls and clone size are as listed in that table; D and trimming were resolved from the DNA. The table records about 350,000 clones, 87% of them present only once. The Seattle patients, enrolled during active infection, were followed longitudinally. Per the germline V gene, CDR1 is SEHNR and CDR2 is FQNEAQ (reference sequence). This CDR3 has 18 amino acids. V gave up 5 bases and J gave up 4 bases; unmatched junction bases: 9.

The origin of this receptor is a woman aged 50 to 60 with COVID-19, enrolled during active disease. The rearrangement links TRBV7-9 to TRBJ2-3, with TRBD2 matching over 16 bases. The source material was peripheral blood. Here the CDR3 DNA reads TGTGCCAGCAGCACCTCCGGGACTAGCGGGAGGGGATCAGATACGCAGTATTTT. It encodes CASSTSGTSGRGSDTQYF. The whole variable domain, remainder taken from reference TRBV7-9 and TRBJ2-3, is DTGVSQNPRHKITKRGQNVTFRCDPISEHNRLYWYRQTLGQGPEFLTYFQNEAQLEKSRLLSDRFSAERPKGSFSTLEIQRTEQGDSAMYLCASSTSGTSGRGSDTQYFGPGTRLTVL.